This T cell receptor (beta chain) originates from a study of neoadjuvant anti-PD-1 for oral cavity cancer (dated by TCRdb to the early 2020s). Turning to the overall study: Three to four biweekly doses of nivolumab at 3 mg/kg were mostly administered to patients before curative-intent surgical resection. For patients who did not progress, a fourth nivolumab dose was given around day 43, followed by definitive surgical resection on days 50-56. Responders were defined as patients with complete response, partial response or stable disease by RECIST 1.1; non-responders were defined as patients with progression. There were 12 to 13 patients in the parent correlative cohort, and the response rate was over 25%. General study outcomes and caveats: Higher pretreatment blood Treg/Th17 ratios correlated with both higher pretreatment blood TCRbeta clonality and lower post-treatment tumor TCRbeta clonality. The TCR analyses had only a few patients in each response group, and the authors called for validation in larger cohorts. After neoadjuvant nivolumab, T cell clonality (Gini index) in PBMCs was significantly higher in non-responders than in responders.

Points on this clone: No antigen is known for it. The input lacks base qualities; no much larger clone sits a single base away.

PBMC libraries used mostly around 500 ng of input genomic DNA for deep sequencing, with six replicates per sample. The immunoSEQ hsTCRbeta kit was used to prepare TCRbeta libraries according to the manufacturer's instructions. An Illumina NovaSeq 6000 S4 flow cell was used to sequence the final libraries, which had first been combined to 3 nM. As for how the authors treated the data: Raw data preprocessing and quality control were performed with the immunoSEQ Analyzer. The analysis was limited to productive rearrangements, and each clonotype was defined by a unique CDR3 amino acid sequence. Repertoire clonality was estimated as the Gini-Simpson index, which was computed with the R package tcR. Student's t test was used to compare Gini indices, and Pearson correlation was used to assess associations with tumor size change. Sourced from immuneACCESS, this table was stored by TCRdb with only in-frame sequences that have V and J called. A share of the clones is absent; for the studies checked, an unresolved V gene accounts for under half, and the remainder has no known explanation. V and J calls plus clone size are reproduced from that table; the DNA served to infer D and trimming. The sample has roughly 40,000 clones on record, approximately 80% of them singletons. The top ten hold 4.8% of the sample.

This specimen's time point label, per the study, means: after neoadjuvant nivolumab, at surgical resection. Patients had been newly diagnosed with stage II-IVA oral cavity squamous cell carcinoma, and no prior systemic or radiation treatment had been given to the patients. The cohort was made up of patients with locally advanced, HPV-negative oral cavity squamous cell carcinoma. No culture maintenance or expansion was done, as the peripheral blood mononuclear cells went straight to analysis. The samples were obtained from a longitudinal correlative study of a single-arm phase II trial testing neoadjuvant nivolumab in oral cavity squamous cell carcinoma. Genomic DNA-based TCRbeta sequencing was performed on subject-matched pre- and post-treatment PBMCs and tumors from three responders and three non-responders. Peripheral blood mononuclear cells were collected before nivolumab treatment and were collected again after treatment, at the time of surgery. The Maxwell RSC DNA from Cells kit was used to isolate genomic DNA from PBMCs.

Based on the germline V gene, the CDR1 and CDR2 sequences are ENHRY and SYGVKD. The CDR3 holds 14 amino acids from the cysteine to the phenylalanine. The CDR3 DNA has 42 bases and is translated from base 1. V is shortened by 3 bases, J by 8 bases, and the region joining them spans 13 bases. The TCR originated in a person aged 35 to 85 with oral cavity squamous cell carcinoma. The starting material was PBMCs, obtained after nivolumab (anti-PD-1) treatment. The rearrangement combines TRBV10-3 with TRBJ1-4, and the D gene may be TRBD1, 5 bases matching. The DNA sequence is TGTGCCATCAGTGATACGGGGGGATCGGAAAAACTGTTTTTT. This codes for CAISDTGGSEKLFF.